This T cell receptor (beta chain) is drawn from a study of T-cell memory formation after mild COVID-19. The CDR3 loop spans 13 amino acids. Germline V gene sequence: CDR1 SGHRS, CDR2 YFSETQ. Trimming left V 5 bases short and J 6 bases short, with 15 bases between. This clonotype was detected only a few times. The antigen remains unidentified. Whole-study findings and limits: Shrinking CD4+ clones were chiefly CM and EM; CD8+ ones were chiefly EMRA. The finding that pre-infection memory included some responding clones suggested that cross-reactive memory joined. Clones contracting over day 15 to 85 were CD4/CD8 balanced, with later expanders leaning CD4+.

5'RACE with constant-segment primers built TCRalpha and TCRbeta cDNA libraries with UMIs. TCRdb re-called the 5' RACE reads with MiXCR, one entry per CDR3 protein. The sample contains a few hundred thousand distinct CDR3 sequences, just under 20% of which appear only once. The clonotype was recovered from a man between 18 and 35 years old who had mild COVID-19 (a few samples of this study predate the infection). Cell type and time point are not known. Sequencing was done on a sample of PBMCs or a T cell subset sorted from them (not recorded which). V and J are TRBV5-1 and TRBJ2-7; the D call may be TRBD1 or TRBD2 (5 bases each). CDR3 nucleotides: TGCGCCAGCAGTAGGCGAGGGGTTTCCGAGCAGTACTTC. Translating gives CASSRRGVSEQYF.